The 8 T cell receptor beta chains presented below share a single source sample, sequenced in a study of blood T cell repertoires in COVID-19. TCRdb keeps only in-frame clones here, not all; method: immunoSEQ multiplex PCR. The sample yields 100,000 to 150,000 clones, approximately 90% seen once. The material sequenced was peripheral blood. The receptors stem from a man aged 50 to 59 with COVID-19, enrolled during active disease.

The chain employs TRBV7-2 and TRBJ2-1, with TRBD2 as a possible D gene (5 bases). There are 15 residues in the CDR3. The V and J ends lost 1 base and 10 bases respectively, with 17 bases between them. CDR1 and CDR2 (germline): SGHTA, FQGNSA. CDR3 loop: CASSLGRGSGPEQFF. The DNA of the CDR3 is TGTGCCAGCAGCTTAGGCCGCGGGTCCGGACCAGAGCAGTTCTTC.

For the CDR3, the DNA is TGTGCCTGGAGTGTAAGGATTCGGACAGGGGACACTGAAGCTTTCTTT. It is translated as CAWSVRIRTGDTEAFF. V gene TRBV30 combines with J gene TRBJ1-1; TRBD1 matches 9 bases. In germline, CDR1 is GTSNPN, CDR2 SVGIG (reference sequence). V was pared by 0 bases and J by 3 bases, with 8 bases of the junction left unmatched. The CDR3 has 16 residues.

V and J are TRBV7-3 and TRBJ2-5, with a tentative D call TRBD2 (6 bases). Trimming removed 5 bases at V and 5 bases at J, with 27 bases between. The CDR3 covers 18 residues. In germline, CDR1 is SGHTA, CDR2 FQGTGA. The CDR3 is CASSLFPAGGEIEETQYF. CDR3 nucleotide sequence: TGTGCCAGCAGCCTGTTCCCTGCCGGGGGTGAGATTGAGGAGACCCAGTACTTC.

This chain uses TRBV7-9 with TRBJ1-2; D gene unclear. The V end was cut by 4 bases, the J end by 8 bases, with 11 bases between. The germline V gene encodes CDR1 SEHNR and CDR2 FQNEAQ (reference sequence). This CDR3 contains 12 residues. The CDR3 nucleotides read TGTGCCAGCAGCTATGGGGAGTACGGCTACACCTTC. Translation: CASSYGEYGYTF.

This chain connects TRBV19 to TRBJ2-1; D possibly corresponds to TRBD2 (6 bases). CDR1 and CDR2 from the germline V gene are LNHDA and SQIVND (reference sequence). The CDR3 runs to 14 residues. Trimming cost V 7 bases and J 8 bases, with 18 bases left between them. CDR3 sequence (DNA): TGTGCCAGTACCTCGACTAGTCCCCGCGATGAGCAGTTCTTC. It specifies CASTSTSPRDEQFF.

The chain uses TRBV5-3 and TRBJ1-3, with 8 nucleotides matching TRBD1. TRBV5-3 is placed among ORFs of uncertain function. This CDR3 has 17 amino acids. V lost 4 bases and J lost 6; bases outside the gene matches: 15. The CDR3 protein is CARSPMTGVCVENTIYF. CDR3 DNA: TGTGCCAGAAGCCCGATGACAGGGGTTTGCGTGGAAAACACCATATATTTT.

The V call is TRBV6-6, the J call TRBJ2-2, with TRBD1 identical over 8 bases. V gave up 4 bases and J gave up 5 bases; unmatched junction bases: 6. Germline V gene lookup returns CDR1 MNHNY and CDR2 SVGAGI (reference sequence). This CDR3 is built from 15 residues. The CDR3, as DNA: TGTGCCAGCAGTTGGGGCAGGGGGCTAACCGGGGAGCTGTTTTTT. Its translation is CASSWGRGLTGELFF.

The rearrangement uses TRBV11-3 and TRBJ2-1, with 8 bases fitting TRBD2. CDR1 and CDR2 from the germline V gene are SGHNT and YENEEA. The J segment lost 3 bases and the V segment lost 4 bases, leaving 14 bases of the junction unmatched. This CDR3 contains 18 residues. CDR3 DNA sequence: TGTGCCAGCAGCTGGAGGGAGGCTAAAGCGGGAGTCTACAATGAGCAGTTCTTC. Its translation is CASSWREAKAGVYNEQFF.